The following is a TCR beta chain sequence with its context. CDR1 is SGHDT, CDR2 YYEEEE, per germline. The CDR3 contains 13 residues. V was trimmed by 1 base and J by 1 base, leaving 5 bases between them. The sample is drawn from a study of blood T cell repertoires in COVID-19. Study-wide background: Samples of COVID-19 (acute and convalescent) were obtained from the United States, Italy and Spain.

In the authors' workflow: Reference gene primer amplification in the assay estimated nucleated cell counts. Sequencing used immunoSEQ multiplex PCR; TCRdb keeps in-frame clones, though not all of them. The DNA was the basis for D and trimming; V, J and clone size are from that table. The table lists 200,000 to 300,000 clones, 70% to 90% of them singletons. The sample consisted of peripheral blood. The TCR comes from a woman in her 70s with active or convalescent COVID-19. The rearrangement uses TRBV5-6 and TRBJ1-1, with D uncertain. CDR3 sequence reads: CASSLWANTEAFF. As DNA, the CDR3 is TGTGCCAGCAGCTTGTGGGCGAACACTGAAGCTTTCTTT.